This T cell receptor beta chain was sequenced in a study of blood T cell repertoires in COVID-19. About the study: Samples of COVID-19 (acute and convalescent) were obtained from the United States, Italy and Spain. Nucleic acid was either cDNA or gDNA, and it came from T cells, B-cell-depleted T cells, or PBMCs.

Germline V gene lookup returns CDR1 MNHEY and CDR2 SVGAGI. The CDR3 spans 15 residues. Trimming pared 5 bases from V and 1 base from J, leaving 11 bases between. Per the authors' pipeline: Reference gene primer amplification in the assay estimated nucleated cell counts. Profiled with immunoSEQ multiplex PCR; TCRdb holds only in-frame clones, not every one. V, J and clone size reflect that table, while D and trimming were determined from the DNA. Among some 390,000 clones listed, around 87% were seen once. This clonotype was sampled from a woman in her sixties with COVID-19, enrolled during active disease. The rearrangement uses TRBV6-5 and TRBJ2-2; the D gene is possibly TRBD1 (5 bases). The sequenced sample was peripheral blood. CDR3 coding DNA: TGTGCCAGCAGTCCCCAGGGCCTGAACACCGGGGAGCTGTTTTTT. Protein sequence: CASSPQGLNTGELFF.